These T cell receptor beta chains were read from a single sample in a study of T cells in Graves' hyperthyroidism and ophthalmopathy. TCRdb re-derived calls from the multiplex PCR reads in MiXCR, one entry per CDR3 protein. This table has about 500,000 distinct CDR3 sequences, approximately 17% appearing once. The material sequenced was blood. The receptor set was obtained from a woman between 18 and 29 years old with Graves' ophthalmopathy. Both conserved end residues are part of each CDR3. A D gene is named only where the DNA matches it firmly. The size entry is marked missing in some rows and otherwise reads once, few, many or a size class.

D	J	V	size	CDR3	DNA
-	TRBJ1-3	TRBV2	few	CASDGFGTESGNTIYF	TGTGCCAGCGACGGATTCGGGACGGAATCTGGAAACACCATATATTTT
-	TRBJ1-5	TRBV9	few	CASSVGGTSSNQPQHF	TGTGCCAGCAGCGTAGGGGGGACAAGTAGCAATCAGCCCCAGCATTTT
-	TRBJ1-4	TRBV20-1	-	CSARGPIFSGEKLFF	TGCAGTGCTAGAGGGCCCATCTTCAGCGGAGAAAAACTGTTTTTT
-	TRBJ1-6	TRBV30	-	CAWTSRGGSPLHF	TGTGCCTGGACGAGTAGGGGGGGTTCACCCCTCCACTTT
-	TRBJ2-3	TRBV11-1	many	CASSQGLDTQYF	TGTGCCAGCAGCCAAGGGTTGGATACGCAGTATTTT
-	TRBJ2-2	TRBV7-9	-	CASSNGPGELFF	TGTGCCAGCAGCAACGGCCCCGGGGAGCTGTTTTTT
TRBD1	TRBJ1-2	TRBV28	many	CASSSGGLGYTF	TGTGCCAGCAGTTCAGGGGGTTTAGGCTACACCTTC
-	TRBJ2-7	TRBV5-1	few	CASSFGRVSYEQYF	TGCGCCAGCAGCTTTGGACGGGTGTCCTACGAGCAGTACTTC
-	TRBJ2-7	TRBV5-1	many	CASSLTPGEQYF	TGCGCCAGCAGCTTGACCCCTGGCGAGCAGTACTTC
-	TRBJ1-2	TRBV6-2/TRBV6-3	-	CASTLREGGGYTF	TGTGCCAGCACCTTAAGGGAAGGCGGTGGCTACACCTTC
-	TRBJ2-7	TRBV5-1	-	CASSLEVGLYEQYF	TGCGCCAGCAGCTTGGAAGTGGGACTCTACGAGCAGTACTTC
-	TRBJ2-7	TRBV20-1	many	CSARDDGRDFAYEQYF	TGCAGTGCTAGAGATGACGGCAGGGATTTCGCCTACGAGCAGTACTTC
-	TRBJ2-5	TRBV6-1	many	CASSGHSTGETQYF	TGTGCCAGCAGTGGACACTCTACGGGCGAGACCCAGTACTTC
-	TRBJ1-1	TRBV20-1	many	CSARLLGGEAFF	TGCAGTGCTAGGCTATTGGGTGGTGAAGCTTTCTTT
-	TRBJ2-3	TRBV3-1	-	CASSHLGGSTDTQYF	TGTGCCAGCAGCCATCTCGGGGGTAGCACAGATACGCAGTATTTT
TRBD1	TRBJ1-3	TRBV12-3/TRBV12-4	many	CASSKTTGARNTIYF	TGTGCCAGCAGTAAAACGACAGGGGCCCGAAACACCATATATTTT
-	TRBJ2-3	TRBV6-1	many	CASKRGRADTQYF	TGTGCCAGCAAGAGGGGTAGGGCAGATACGCAGTATTTT
TRBD1	TRBJ1-5	TRBV27	many	CASSLGQGSQPQHF	TGTGCCAGCAGTTTAGGACAGGGGAGCCAGCCCCAGCATTTT
-	TRBJ2-1	TRBV13	many	CASSLFGNEQFF	TGTGCCAGCAGCTTATTTGGAAATGAGCAGTTCTTC
-	TRBJ2-5	TRBV7-9	-	CASKVGVNVETQYF	TGTGCCAGCAAGGTGGGGGTAAACGTTGAGACCCAGTACTTC
-	TRBJ1-1	TRBV4-1	few	CASSQDLGFVAFF	TGCGCCAGCAGCCAAGATCTTGGATTTGTAGCTTTCTTT
-	TRBJ2-5	TRBV28	many	CASSPRLGQETQYF	TGTGCCAGCAGTCCGAGGCTTGGGCAAGAGACCCAGTACTTC
-	TRBJ2-3	TRBV9	-	CASSEYSLRTDTQYF	TGTGCCAGCAGCGAGTATTCACTGAGGACAGATACGCAGTATTTT
-	TRBJ2-2	TRBV6-2/TRBV6-3	-	CASRQVNTGELFF	TGTGCCAGCAGGCAGGTGAACACCGGGGAGCTGTTTTTT
-	TRBJ1-1	TRBV30	many	CAWSLEAGIHTEAFF	TGTGCCTGGAGCCTAGAGGCAGGCATCCACACTGAAGCTTTCTTT
TRBD1	TRBJ2-7	TRBV28	many	CASSLIGWTGGDSYEQYF	TGTGCCAGCAGTTTGATTGGGTGGACAGGGGGGGATTCCTACGAGCAGTACTTC
-	TRBJ1-1	TRBV5-1	many	CASSPLGNTEAFF	TGCGCCAGCAGCCCGTTGGGGAACACTGAAGCTTTCTTT
TRBD1	TRBJ2-7	TRBV30	many	CAWQTGAYEQYF	TGTGCCTGGCAGACAGGGGCCTACGAGCAGTACTTC
-	TRBJ1-4	TRBV18	many	CASSPDLLGAEKLFF	TGTGCCAGCTCACCTGACCTCTTAGGTGCCGAAAAACTGTTTTTT
TRBD1	TRBJ1-2	TRBV20-1	many	CSALDRGVEGYTF	TGCAGTGCCCTGGACAGGGGCGTAGAAGGCTACACCTTC
-	TRBJ1-1	TRBV5-4	few	CASSFMREVTEAFF	TGTGCCAGCAGCTTTATGAGGGAGGTCACTGAAGCTTTCTTT
-	TRBJ1-1	TRBV30	many	CAWRNPTVLNTEAFF	TGTGCCTGGAGGAATCCGACAGTCTTGAACACTGAAGCTTTCTTT
-	TRBJ2-7	TRBV7-8	many	CASIPGRDGSYEQYF	TGTGCCAGCATCCCCGGAAGAGACGGTTCCTACGAGCAGTACTTC
TRBD1	TRBJ2-3	TRBV15	few	CATSRAGTGGPTDTQYF	TGTGCCACCAGCAGGGCCGGGACAGGGGGACCCACAGATACGCAGTATTTT
TRBD1	TRBJ2-7	TRBV5-1	once	CASSGTGYDEQYF	TGCGCCAGCAGCGGGACAGGGTACGACGAGCAGTACTTC
TRBD2	TRBJ2-1	TRBV20-1	many	CSASWLAGGYNEQFF	TGCAGTGCTAGTTGGCTAGCGGGAGGTTACAATGAGCAGTTCTTC